Below are 23 T cell receptor beta chains sequenced from a single sample in a study of CD8 T cells in Susac syndrome. Random hexamers were used to reverse transcribe roughly 0.45 to 1 ug of RNA. TCRdb redid the calling of the immunoSEQ multiplex PCR reads with MiXCR, one entry per CDR3 protein. Among 150,000 to 190,000 distinct CDR3 sequences listed, approximately 96% were seen once. The specimen sequenced was CD4+ T cells from PBMCs. The receptors derive from a human donor with Susac syndrome.

The chain carries TRBV29-1 and TRBJ1-1; D is unclear. The CDR3 loop spans 12 amino acids. V dropped 3 bases and J dropped 1 base, with 6 bases sitting between them. Germline V lookup: CDR1 SQVTM, CDR2 ANQGSEA. CDR3 region: CSVEQRNTEAFF. The CDR3 nucleotides read TGCAGCGTTGAGCAAAGGAACACTGAAGCTTTCTTT.

CDR3 nucleotide sequence: TGCAGTGCTAGGGACAGAGCTGAAGCTTTCTTT. This encodes CSARDRAEAFF. The chain is built from TRBV20-1 and TRBJ1-1; TRBD1 is a possible D gene (6 bases). CDR1 is DFQATT, CDR2 SNEGSKA, per germline (reference sequence). CDR3 length equals 11 residues. V was cut by 3 bases and J by 6 bases, with 8 bases left in between.

This clonotype has only a few counts. The genes are TRBV6-5 and TRBJ2-7; 7 bases match TRBD1. CDR1 is MNHEY, CDR2 SVGAGI, per germline. V dropped 4 bases and J dropped 2; count of bases not matched to a gene: 5. The CDR3 loop spans 14 amino acids. The CDR3 bases are TGTGCCAGCAGTTCCACAGGGGTCGCCTACGAGCAGTACTTC. Its translation: CASSSTGVAYEQYF.

This clonotype showed up just once. This chain joins TRBV3-1 and TRBJ1-2; D gene uncertain. Germline-derived CDR1 and CDR2 are LGHDT and YNNKEL (reference sequence). The CDR3 sequence is 11 residues long. V was clipped by 10 bases and J by 2 bases, with 8 bases between them. The CDR3 here is CATLENYGYTF. The CDR3 region has the DNA TGTGCCACCTTGGAGAACTATGGCTACACCTTC.

The rearrangement links TRBV7-3 to TRBJ1-2; D may be TRBD1 (5 bases). Germline CDR1 and CDR2: SGHTA and FQGTGA. Trimming shortened V by 3 bases and J by 6 bases, and 11 bases separated the two germline ends. The CDR3 loop spans 13 amino acids. In DNA, the CDR3 is TGTGCCAGCAGCTTCTCCGGGACCCATGGCTACACCTTC. Protein sequence: CASSFSGTHGYTF.

V usage is TRBV7-8 and J usage is TRBJ2-4; TRBD1 is a possible D gene (6 bases). The V and J ends lost 5 bases and 2 bases respectively, with 10 bases between them. The CDR3 totals 14 residues. Germline CDR1 and CDR2: SGHVS and FQNEAQ. CDR3 residues: CASSAQGTKNIQYF. CDR3 DNA: TGTGCCAGCAGCGCACAGGGAACCAAAAACATTCAGTACTTC.

The count of this clonotype is one. The chain employs TRBV11-2 and TRBJ2-7; D is possibly TRBD1 or TRBD2 (6 bases each). CDR3 length: 16 residues. Trimming took 5 bases from V and 3 from J, leaving 20 bases between them. Germline CDR1 is SGHAT and CDR2 is FQNNGV. The CDR3 DNA sequence: TGTGCCAGCAGCGTTCTTAGGGGGGCTGTCGGCTACGAGCAGTACTTC. It translates to CASSVLRGAVGYEQYF.

About this clonotype itself: A junction boundary mismatches the germline segment, possibly from a read error. The chain has TRBV19 and TRBJ2-2, with D unresolved. Germline V gene data show CDR1 as LNHDA and CDR2 as SQIVND (reference sequence). This CDR3 spans 14 amino acids. The CDR3 bases are TGTGCCAGTAGTATAGATGGGAACTCCGGGGAGCTGTTTTTT. It codes for CASSIDGNSGELFF.

For this clonotype: The junction and the germline gene differ at one end; a read error may be behind it. The chain recombines TRBV20-1 with TRBJ1-2; D remains ambiguous. CDR1 and CDR2 from the germline V gene are DFQATT and SNEGSKA (reference sequence). This CDR3 has 13 amino acids. The CDR3 DNA reads as TGCAGCGCTAAGGAGGGTTCGAACTATGGCTACACCTTC. Amino acids: CSAKEGSNYGYTF.

This chain joins TRBV29-1 and TRBJ2-5; TRBD2 aligns across 10 bases. The germline CDR1 and CDR2 sequences are SQVTM and ANQGSEA. The CDR3 is 15 amino acids. The V gene end was trimmed by 5 bases and the J gene end by 4 bases; junction bases not matched to a gene: 10. The CDR3 bases are TGCAGCGTTCCAGCGGGGGGGCCTCTTGCAGAGACCCAGTACTTC. This encodes CSVPAGGPLAETQYF.

This rearrangement joins TRBV25-1 to TRBJ1-1; 7 positions match TRBD1. CDR3 length equals 15 residues. The germline CDR1 and CDR2 sequences are MGHDK and SYGVNS. Trimming removed 4 bases from V and 0 bases from J; junction bases left unmatched: 5. CDR3 DNA: TGTGCCAGCAGTGCTGCCGGGACAGTGAACACTGAAGCTTTCTTT. As protein: CASSAAGTVNTEAFF.

This clonotype appeared a single time. J is TRBJ2-5 and V is TRBV20-1; perhaps TRBD2 as D (6 bases). Germline CDR1 and CDR2: DFQATT and SNEGSKA (reference sequence). The CDR3 consists of 12 residues. The V end was cut by 6 bases, the J end by 5 bases, with 13 bases between. DNA for the CDR3: TGCAGTGCGCCGACTAGATGGGAGACCCAGTACTTC. This encodes CSAPTRWETQYF.

The chain joins TRBV15 to TRBJ2-7; TRBD2 is a possible D gene (6 bases). CDR1 is LNHNV and CDR2 is YYDKDF in the germline V gene (reference sequence). Trimming took 0 bases from V and 3 from J, leaving 9 bases between them. The CDR3 extends over 14 amino acids. The CDR3 protein is CATSRDLADYEQYF. The DNA of the CDR3 is TGTGCCACCAGCAGAGATTTAGCGGACTACGAGCAGTACTTC. Filled out from reference TRBV15 and TRBJ2-7, the complete variable domain reads DAMVIQNPRYQVTQFGKPVTLSCSQTLNHNVMYWYQQKSSQAPKLLFHYYDKDFNNEADTPDNFQSRRPNTSFCFLDIRSPGLGDTAMYLCATSRDLADYEQYFGPGTRLTVT.

V usage is TRBV20-1 and J usage is TRBJ1-3, with D unresolved. V was clipped by 0 bases and J by 4 bases, with 7 bases between them. Germline V gives CDR1 DFQATT, CDR2 SNEGSKA (reference sequence). This CDR3 region has 13 residues. The DNA for the CDR3 is TGCAGTGCTAGAGAGGCGAGGGGAAACACCATATATTTT. Residues: CSAREARGNTIYF.

The chain couples TRBV4-2 to TRBJ1-3; D might be TRBD1 (6 bases). The V end lost 0 bases, the J end lost 2 bases, and 14 bases lay between the germline ends. Germline CDR1 and CDR2: LGHNA and YNFKEQ. This CDR3 is 17 amino acids long. The CDR3 loop reads CASSQDTGGRPGNTIYF. For the CDR3, the DNA is TGTGCCAGCAGCCAAGATACTGGGGGCCGACCTGGAAACACCATATATTTT.

The V call is TRBV29-1, the J call TRBJ2-1, with 8 bases matching TRBD2. Germline values: CDR1 SQVTM, CDR2 ANQGSEA. The CDR3 has 15 amino acids. Losses at the gene ends were 0 bases for V and 7 bases for J; bases not matched to a gene: 8. CDR3 amino acids: CSVEDVSGAFNEQFF. The CDR3, as DNA: TGCAGCGTTGAAGATGTTAGCGGGGCTTTTAATGAGCAGTTCTTC.

This clonotype was found once. The V gene is TRBV29-1, the J gene TRBJ2-1; TRBD1 matches 9 bases. After removal of 8 bases from V and 6 bases from J, the junction contained 11 bases not matched to a gene. The CDR3 runs 14 residues. CDR1 is SQVTM, CDR2 ANQGSEA, per germline. The CDR3 coding sequence is TGCAGCACCGACAGGGGGGTATTGGGCAATGAGCAGTTCTTC. Translating it yields CSTDRGVLGNEQFF.

V usage is TRBV13 and J usage is TRBJ2-4; TRBD2 might be the D (6 bases). The CDR3 spans 20 residues. Looked up from germline, CDR1 is PRHDT and CDR2 is FYEKMQ (reference sequence). Trimming took off 8 bases at V and 2 bases at J, with 31 bases between the two ends. CDR3 DNA sequence: TGTGCCAGCCGGGGGACCACCTCAGCCTCACCTCGGAGGACCAAAAACATTCAGTACTTC. Translating gives CASRGTTSASPRRTKNIQYF.

The CDR3 sequence: CASSVGGAAAYNEQFF. For the CDR3, the DNA is TGTGCCAGCAGCGTAGGAGGGGCGGCGGCCTACAATGAGCAGTTCTTC. The chain has TRBV9 and TRBJ2-1, with D perhaps TRBD1 or TRBD2 (5 bases each). With 0 bases removed from V and 2 bases from J, the gap between germline ends came to 12 bases. The CDR3 is 16 amino acids. The germline CDR1 and CDR2 sequences are SGDLS and YYNGEE.

The chain links TRBV10-2 to TRBJ1-5, with D tentatively TRBD1 (6 bases). With 8 bases removed from V and 3 bases from J, the gap between germline ends came to 11 bases. This CDR3 is built from 13 residues. Germline V CDR1 and CDR2: WSHSY, SAAADI. The CDR3 here is CASGQGNNQPQHF. The CDR3 DNA follows: TGCGCCAGCGGGCAGGGGAACAATCAGCCCCAGCATTTT.

J is TRBJ2-5 and V is TRBV5-1; D assignment may be TRBD1 or TRBD2 (5 bases each). The germline V gene has CDR1 SGHRS and CDR2 YFSETQ. The germline V and J ends were trimmed by 1 base and 7 bases, with 14 bases remaining between them. The CDR3 is made up of 14 amino acids. CDR3 DNA: TGCGCCAGCAGCTTGTCCCGAGGGGACGGGACCCAGTACTTC. It is translated as CASSLSRGDGTQYF.

V gene TRBV3-1 combines with J gene TRBJ2-5; 8 bases match TRBD2. CDR1 is LGHDT and CDR2 is YNNKEL in the germline V gene (reference sequence). The J segment lost 1 base and the V segment lost 2 bases, leaving 3 bases of the junction unmatched. CDR3 length: 15 residues. The CDR3 sequence: CASSQPGGRQETQYF. The DNA of the CDR3 is TGTGCCAGCAGCCAACCGGGGGGGCGCCAAGAGACCCAGTACTTC.

The chain carries TRBV28 and TRBJ1-1; 7 bases agree with TRBD1. This CDR3 is built from 14 residues. J was trimmed by 11 bases and V by 5 bases; bases with no gene match: 14. The V gene's germline CDR1 is MDHEN and CDR2 SYDVKM. This chain's CDR3 is CASSPQIRQGRAFF. CDR3 nucleotides: TGTGCCAGCAGTCCCCAAATTCGACAGGGACGCGCTTTCTTT.